Below, one T cell receptor (beta chain) is given with its context. The data were obtained in a study of blood T cell repertoires in COVID-19. Study details: Italy, Spain and the United States were the sources of the convalescent and acute COVID-19 samples. T cells, B-cell-depleted T cells, or PBMCs provided the cDNA or gDNA that served as material.

The V segment lost 4 bases and the J segment 1 base; nucleotides outside the gene matches: 7. Germline V CDR1 and CDR2: KGHDR, SFDVKD. This CDR3 spans 17 amino acids. Authors' processing steps: By means of reference gene primer amplification, nucleated cell counts were estimated. Some clones are missing from TCRdb's copy, which holds only in-frame ones; the method was immunoSEQ multiplex PCR. The V and J calls and clone size were taken over from that table, and D and trimming were inferred from the DNA. Of a few hundred thousand clones detected, roughly 84% appear once; the ten largest clones hold around a sixth. A Seattle source enrolled patients during active infection and followed them longitudinally.

This sequence joins TRBV24-1 and TRBJ1-3; 9 bases match TRBD1. The sample comprised peripheral blood. This receptor was obtained from a person aged 65 to 79 with COVID-19, enrolled during active disease. The CDR3 DNA reads as TGTGCCACCAGTGACCCTTACAGGGGGCGATCTGGAAACACCATATATTTT. It translates to CATSDPYRGRSGNTIYF.